This is a list of T cell receptor beta chains from one sample in a study of post-analysis software for immune sequencing data. TCRdb recomputed calls from the PCR reads with MiXCR, one row per CDR3 protein. The profile shows 650,000 to 900,000 distinct CDR3 sequences, around 46% of them singletons. Sequencing was done on a sample of blood. Receptor source: a girl aged 10-17 years with multiple sclerosis. Both conserved end residues are part of each CDR3. The D gene is left open where the match is weak.

j_gene: TRBJ1-1; v_gene: TRBV10-3; d_gene: -; CDR3aa: CAISESAGAETEAFF
j_gene: TRBJ1-1; v_gene: TRBV7-8; d_gene: -; CDR3aa: CASSLATPNTEAFF
j_gene: TRBJ2-4; v_gene: TRBV7-9; d_gene: TRBD2; CDR3aa: CASSSPFSGDIQYF
j_gene: TRBJ2-6; v_gene: TRBV9; d_gene: -; CDR3aa: CASSAMGGGANVLTF
j_gene: TRBJ2-3; v_gene: TRBV7-9; d_gene: TRBD2; CDR3aa: CASSTGTSGRTDTQYF
j_gene: TRBJ2-2; v_gene: TRBV7-3; d_gene: TRBD2; CDR3aa: CASSLNGLGTSAGELFF
j_gene: TRBJ2-5; v_gene: TRBV7-2; d_gene: -; CDR3aa: CASSLVSGSETQYF
j_gene: TRBJ2-4; v_gene: TRBV29-1; d_gene: -; CDR3aa: CSVERARAGKNIQYF
j_gene: TRBJ2-3; v_gene: TRBV28; d_gene: TRBD1; CDR3aa: CASSSGTALDTQYF
j_gene: TRBJ1-4; v_gene: TRBV14; d_gene: -; CDR3aa: CASSQDYDEKLFF
j_gene: TRBJ2-3; v_gene: TRBV12-3/TRBV12-4; d_gene: -; CDR3aa: CASSFGRAGDTQYF
j_gene: TRBJ1-2; v_gene: TRBV7-2; d_gene: -; CDR3aa: CASSFLTGSGYTF
j_gene: TRBJ2-3; v_gene: TRBV29-1; d_gene: TRBD2; CDR3aa: CSVDGTSDTDTQYF
j_gene: TRBJ2-1; v_gene: TRBV7-2; d_gene: -; CDR3aa: CASSLALGGDEQFF
j_gene: TRBJ2-7; v_gene: TRBV10-3; d_gene: -; CDR3aa: CAISDPSGYEQYF
j_gene: TRBJ2-7; v_gene: TRBV7-9; d_gene: -; CDR3aa: CASSLSGPHYEQYF
j_gene: TRBJ2-1; v_gene: TRBV6-5; d_gene: -; CDR3aa: CASSYSGIPSYNEQFF
j_gene: TRBJ2-7; v_gene: TRBV10-3; d_gene: -; CDR3aa: CAIRTESYEQYF
j_gene: TRBJ2-4; v_gene: TRBV10-3; d_gene: TRBD2; CDR3aa: CAISPLPSTSGREDKNIQYF
j_gene: TRBJ2-1; v_gene: TRBV29-1; d_gene: TRBD1; CDR3aa: CSVQKDRGPDEQFF
j_gene: TRBJ2-7; v_gene: TRBV6-5; d_gene: -; CDR3aa: CASRGPYEQYF
j_gene: TRBJ2-1; v_gene: TRBV15; d_gene: -; CDR3aa: CATSRGSGLSYNEQFF
j_gene: TRBJ2-1; v_gene: TRBV7-3; d_gene: TRBD2; CDR3aa: CASSESGRGNEQFF
j_gene: TRBJ2-3; v_gene: TRBV20-1; d_gene: TRBD1; CDR3aa: CSARDMDRDITDTQYF
j_gene: TRBJ2-1; v_gene: TRBV29-1; d_gene: -; CDR3aa: CSVVWGVNEQFF
j_gene: TRBJ1-4; v_gene: TRBV7-9; d_gene: -; CDR3aa: CASSLGQTNEKLFF
j_gene: -; v_gene: TRBV13; d_gene: TRBD2; CDR3aa: CASSLASSGTQYF
j_gene: TRBJ2-3; v_gene: TRBV2; d_gene: -; CDR3aa: CASSERPSDTQYF
j_gene: TRBJ1-1; v_gene: TRBV6-6; d_gene: -; CDR3aa: CASIPLQGMTEAFF
j_gene: TRBJ2-7; v_gene: TRBV6-2/TRBV6-3; d_gene: TRBD2; CDR3aa: CASSYTASGAYEQYF
j_gene: TRBJ2-5; v_gene: TRBV5-1; d_gene: TRBD1; CDR3aa: CASSLGKETGGRETQYF
j_gene: TRBJ1-2; v_gene: TRBV29-1; d_gene: -; CDR3aa: CSVKMVGLGYGYTF
j_gene: TRBJ2-4; v_gene: TRBV7-2; d_gene: -; CDR3aa: CASSFQGVGEQYF
j_gene: TRBJ2-1; v_gene: TRBV20-1; d_gene: TRBD2; CDR3aa: CSARDPSGSYNEQFF
j_gene: TRBJ1-2; v_gene: TRBV12-5; d_gene: -; CDR3aa: CASGLVGGSEGGYTF
j_gene: TRBJ1-6; v_gene: TRBV12-3/TRBV12-4; d_gene: -; CDR3aa: CASSLYLSSYNSPLHF
j_gene: TRBJ2-7; v_gene: TRBV7-6; d_gene: -; CDR3aa: CASSLFLRVAHEQYF
j_gene: TRBJ1-2; v_gene: TRBV5-1; d_gene: -; CDR3aa: CASSLGYGTLYYGYTF
j_gene: -; v_gene: TRBV7-9; d_gene: TRBD1; CDR3aa: CASSPPTGQGETQYF
j_gene: TRBJ1-5; v_gene: TRBV20-1; d_gene: -; CDR3aa: CSARRSVGNQPQHF
j_gene: TRBJ1-1; v_gene: TRBV5-1; d_gene: -; CDR3aa: CATTNGTGAEAFF
j_gene: TRBJ2-1; v_gene: TRBV4-3; d_gene: -; CDR3aa: CASSHGRAGKNGQFF
j_gene: TRBJ2-7; v_gene: TRBV20-1; d_gene: TRBD2; CDR3aa: CSATHPGLGGEQYF
j_gene: TRBJ2-7; v_gene: TRBV10-2; d_gene: TRBD2; CDR3aa: CASRMAGTGGDEQYF
j_gene: TRBJ2-1; v_gene: TRBV7-9; d_gene: TRBD2; CDR3aa: CASSFVAGAQSYNEQFF
j_gene: TRBJ2-1; v_gene: TRBV18; d_gene: TRBD2; CDR3aa: CASSPRLAGGVNEQFF
j_gene: TRBJ2-7; v_gene: TRBV28; d_gene: -; CDR3aa: CASLTVGVGGLASEQYF
j_gene: TRBJ2-3; v_gene: TRBV3-1; d_gene: TRBD2; CDR3aa: CASSQGTSGIDTQYF
j_gene: TRBJ2-1; v_gene: TRBV7-8; d_gene: -; CDR3aa: CASSLKVNEQFF
j_gene: TRBJ2-3; v_gene: TRBV12-3/TRBV12-4; d_gene: TRBD2; CDR3aa: CASRLAGRIDTQYF
j_gene: TRBJ2-7; v_gene: TRBV5-1; d_gene: -; CDR3aa: CASSLAAGAAYEQYF
j_gene: TRBJ2-7; v_gene: TRBV4-1; d_gene: TRBD2; CDR3aa: CASSQEPSGRTYEQYF
j_gene: TRBJ2-1; v_gene: TRBV29-1; d_gene: TRBD2; CDR3aa: CSVRGLAGVGNEQFF
j_gene: TRBJ1-2; v_gene: TRBV7-8; d_gene: -; CDR3aa: CASSPWAERNGYTF
j_gene: -; v_gene: TRBV5-1; d_gene: -; CDR3aa: CASSLEGFGDEQYF